Presented here are 2 T cell receptor beta chains from one specimen sequenced in a study of cytomegalovirus exposure and HLA in healthy donors. Researchers ran the PCR with 60 Vbeta and 13 Jbeta primers. Sequencing was performed with immunoSEQ multiplex PCR; in TCRdb, only in-frame clones are kept and a portion is missing. The data contain about 130,000 clones, roughly four fifths of them singletons. The specimen sequenced was PBMCs. The receptors come from a woman between 55 and 75 years old in good health and CMV-seropositive.

This clone was counted between two and nine times. This rearrangement joins TRBV28 to TRBJ2-7, with D perhaps matching TRBD2 (7 bases). CDR1 is MDHEN, CDR2 SYDVKM, per germline. The ends were cut back, 2 bases at V and 4 bases at J, with 12 bases in the middle. There are 14 residues in the CDR3. The CDR3 DNA reads as TGTGCCAGCAGTTTACGGGGGGCCGAGTACGAGCAGTACTTC. As protein: CASSLRGAEYEQYF.

The chain uses TRBV29-1 and TRBJ1-1; TRBD1 might be the D (5 bases). The CDR3 spans 13 residues. Germline V lookup: CDR1 SQVTM, CDR2 ANQGSEA. Written as DNA, the CDR3 is TGCACCTGTAGCCCTCAGGGCTCCACTGAAGCTTTCTTT. Protein product: CTCSPQGSTEAFF. The variable domain in full, completed from reference TRBV29-1 and TRBJ1-1, reads SAVISQKPSRDICQRGTSLTIQCQVDSQVTMMFWYRQQPGQSLTLIATANQGSEATYESGFVIDKFPISRPNLTFSTLTVSNMSPEDSSIYLCTCSPQGSTEAFFGQGTRLTVV.